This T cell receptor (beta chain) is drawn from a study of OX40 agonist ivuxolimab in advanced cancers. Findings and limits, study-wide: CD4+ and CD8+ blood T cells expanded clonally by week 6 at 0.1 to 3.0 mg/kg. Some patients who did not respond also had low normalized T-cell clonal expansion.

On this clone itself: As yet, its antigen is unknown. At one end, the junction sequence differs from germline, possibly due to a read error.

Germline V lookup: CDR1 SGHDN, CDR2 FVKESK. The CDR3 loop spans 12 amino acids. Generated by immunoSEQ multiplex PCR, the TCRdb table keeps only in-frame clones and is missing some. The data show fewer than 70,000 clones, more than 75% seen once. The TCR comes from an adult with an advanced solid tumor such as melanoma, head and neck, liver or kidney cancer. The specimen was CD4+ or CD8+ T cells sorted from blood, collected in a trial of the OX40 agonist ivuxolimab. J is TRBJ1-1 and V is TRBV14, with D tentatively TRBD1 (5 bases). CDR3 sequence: CASSQEIGTGYF. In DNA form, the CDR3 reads TGTGCCAGCAGCCAAGAGATTGGGACCGGATACTTT.